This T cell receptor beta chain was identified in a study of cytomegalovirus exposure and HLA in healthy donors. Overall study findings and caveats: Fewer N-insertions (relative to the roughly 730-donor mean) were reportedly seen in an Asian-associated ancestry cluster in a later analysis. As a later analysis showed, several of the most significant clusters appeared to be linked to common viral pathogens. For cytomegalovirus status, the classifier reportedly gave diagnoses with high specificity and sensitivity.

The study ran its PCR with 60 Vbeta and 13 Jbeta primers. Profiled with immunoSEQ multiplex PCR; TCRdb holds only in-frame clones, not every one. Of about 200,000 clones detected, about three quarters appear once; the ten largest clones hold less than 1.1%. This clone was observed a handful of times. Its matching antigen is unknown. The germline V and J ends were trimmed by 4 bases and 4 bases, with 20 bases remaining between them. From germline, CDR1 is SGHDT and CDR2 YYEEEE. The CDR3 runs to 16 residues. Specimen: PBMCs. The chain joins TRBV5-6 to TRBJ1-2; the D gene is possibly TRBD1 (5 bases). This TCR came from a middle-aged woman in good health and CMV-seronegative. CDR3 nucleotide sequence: TGTGCCAGCAGCCCCGGTCATTTACAGGCAACCTATGGCTACACCTTC. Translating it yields CASSPGHLQATYGYTF. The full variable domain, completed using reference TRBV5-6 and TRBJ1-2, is DAGVTQSPTHLIKTRGQQVTLRCSPKSGHDTVSWYQQALGQGPQFIFQYYEEEERQRGNFPDRFSGHQFPNYSSELNVNALLLGDSALYLCASSPGHLQATYGYTFGSGTRLTVV.